This entry describes one TCR beta chain. Germline V gene lookup returns CDR1 SGHAT and CDR2 FQNNGV. CDR3 length: 15 residues. V dropped 1 base and J dropped 4 bases, with 11 bases sitting between them. The data were produced by immunoSEQ multiplex PCR, yet TCRdb's version contains in-frame clones alone and is incomplete. The sample carries 85,000 to 110,000 clones, roughly 80% recorded once. This record comes from a study of glioma-infiltrating T cells after dendritic cell vaccination. Study context: Between the early 2000s and the early 2010s, patients got autologous tumor lysate-pulsed dendritic cell vaccines. The vaccine used monocyte-derived dendritic cells pulsed overnight with autologous tumor lysate.

The clonotype comes from a human donor with glioblastoma. The chain joins TRBV11-2 to TRBJ2-1; no firm D call. The input for sequencing was blood, taken before dendritic cell vaccination. In DNA, the CDR3 is TGTGCCAGCAGCTTAGGACAAGCCGAATACAATGAGCAGTTCTTC. Protein sequence: CASSLGQAEYNEQFF.